A single sample is the source of the 30 T cell receptor beta chains below, sequenced in a study of cytomegalovirus exposure and HLA in healthy donors. Vbeta (60) and Jbeta (13) primers were used in the PCR. Only in-frame clones appear in the TCRdb table, and some are missing; sequencing was by immunoSEQ multiplex PCR. The sample table sets out more than 95,000 clones. Sequenced material: PBMCs. The receptors originated from a man in his forties in good health and CMV-seronegative.

The chain joins TRBV20-1 to TRBJ1-2; D call uncertain. Trimming pared 1 base from V and 4 bases from J, leaving 4 bases between. CDR3 length equals 11 residues. Germline CDR1 DFQATT, CDR2 SNEGSKA (reference sequence). The CDR3 region has the DNA TGCAGTGCTAGAGTCGGCTATGGCTACACCTTC. As protein: CSARVGYGYTF.

The V and J genes are TRBV18 and TRBJ2-2; a possible D gene is TRBD1 (5 bases). Looked up from germline, CDR1 is KGHSH and CDR2 is LQKENI. This CDR3 contains 16 residues. V shed 2 bases and J shed 1 base, with 11 bases lying between them. The CDR3 loop reads CASSPVPGMNTGELFF. CDR3 in DNA: TGTGCCAGCTCACCAGTCCCAGGGATGAACACCGGGGAGCTGTTTTTT.

V is TRBV7-8 and J is TRBJ1-1; 7 bases are shared with TRBD1. V was pared by 6 bases and J by 0 bases, with 4 bases of the junction left unmatched. CDR3 length: 14 residues. The germline CDR1 and CDR2 sequences are SGHVS and FQNEAQ. The CDR3 reads CASRGGQVNTEAFF. The DNA of the CDR3 is TGTGCCAGCAGAGGAGGACAGGTGAACACTGAAGCTTTCTTT.

Comment on this clone: This specimen includes other DNA sequences encoding the same CDR3. The chain carries TRBV5-8 and TRBJ2-7, with D perhaps matching TRBD1 (5 bases). V dropped 0 bases and J dropped 0 bases, with 10 bases sitting between them. Germline lookup yields CDR1 SGHTS and CDR2 YDEGEE. This CDR3 region has 15 residues. CDR3 sequence reads: CASSLGQGFSYEQYF. The CDR3, as DNA: TGTGCCAGCAGCTTGGGGCAGGGCTTCTCCTACGAGCAGTACTTC.

The chain links TRBV28 to TRBJ2-5, with D uncertain. The ends were cut back, 4 bases at V and 1 base at J, with 13 bases in the middle. Germline CDR1 and CDR2: MDHEN and SYDVKM. CDR3 length: 15 residues. The CDR3 sequence is CASSSALVSQETQYF. DNA for the CDR3: TGTGCCAGCAGTTCGGCCCTAGTAAGCCAAGAGACCCAGTACTTC.

Here the CDR3 reads CASSALPSGFYEQYF. The CDR3 nucleotides read TGTGCCAGCAGTGCCCTACCTAGCGGCTTCTACGAGCAGTACTTC. The J gene is TRBJ2-7, the V gene TRBV2; TRBD2 aligns across 7 bases. The trim removed 4 bases at V and 3 bases at J, leaving 9 bases unmatched. The CDR3 loop spans 15 amino acids. Germline V lookup: CDR1 SNHLY, CDR2 FYNNEI.

The genes are TRBV5-1 and TRBJ1-1; 8 bases line up with TRBD1. The length of the CDR3 is 22 residues. CDR1 is SGHRS, CDR2 YFSETQ, per germline. The ends lost 4 bases at V and 0 bases at J; junction bases unmatched: 26. The CDR3, as DNA: TGCGCCAGCAGCGTTGAAGCCGGGACAGGTGGTTTCGAATTTAGTATGAACACTGAAGCTTTCTTT. Amino acid sequence: CASSVEAGTGGFEFSMNTEAFF.

The chain carries TRBV5-1 and TRBJ1-5; 8 bases align to TRBD1. This CDR3 comprises 17 residues. V was clipped by 0 bases and J by 3 bases; unmatched bases: 8. CDR1 and CDR2 (germline): SGHRS, YFSETQ. CDR3: CASSLGGQGANNQPQHF. The CDR3 nucleotides read TGCGCCAGCAGCTTGGGGGGGCAGGGGGCGAACAATCAGCCCCAGCATTTT.

V and J are TRBV28 and TRBJ2-3; 7 bases map to TRBD1. Trimming cost V 5 bases and J 4 bases; bases outside gene matches: 12. Germline CDR1 reads MDHEN; CDR2 reads SYDVKM. The CDR3 spans 16 residues. Here the CDR3 reads CASSQPTGFGADTQYF. The CDR3 nucleotides read TGTGCCAGCAGTCAACCGACAGGGTTTGGGGCAGATACGCAGTATTTT.

This chain connects TRBV27 to TRBJ1-2; tentative D call: TRBD1 (5 bases). CDR3 length equals 14 residues. Trimming removed 7 bases at V and 7 bases at J, with 19 bases between. Germline V lookup: CDR1 MNHEY, CDR2 SMNVEV (reference sequence). The CDR3 loop is CASKDTGVIAGYTF. DNA of the CDR3: TGTGCCAGCAAAGATACAGGCGTTATCGCTGGCTACACCTTC.

The genes are TRBV19 and TRBJ2-7, with D perhaps matching TRBD2 (5 bases). Germline V gene sequence: CDR1 LNHDA, CDR2 SQIVND (reference sequence). This CDR3 contains 13 residues. Trimming removed 1 base from V and 2 bases from J, with 6 bases in between. CDR3: CASSIAGTYEQYF. The CDR3 DNA reads TGTGCCAGTAGTATAGCCGGGACCTACGAGCAGTACTTC. The whole variable domain, remainder taken from reference TRBV19 and TRBJ2-7, is DGGITQSPKYLFRKEGQNVTLSCEQNLNHDAMYWYRQDPGQGLRLIYYSQIVNDFQKGDIAEGYSVSREKKESFPLTVTSAQKNPTAFYLCASSIAGTYEQYFGPGTRLTVT.

The chain recombines TRBV6-5 with TRBJ2-2; TRBD2 is a possible D gene (5 bases). The germline V gene encodes CDR1 MNHEY and CDR2 SVGAGI. The CDR3 loop spans 15 amino acids. Trimming took off 5 bases at V and 2 bases at J, with 12 bases between the two ends. The CDR3 nucleotides read TGTGCCAGCAGTCCAACTAGGCTCAACACCGGGGAGCTGTTTTTT. Its translation: CASSPTRLNTGELFF.

CDR3 DNA sequence: TGTGCCTGTGGGACAGGGAACGAAAATCAGCCCCAGCATTTT. This codes for CACGTGNENQPQHF. The chain carries TRBV30 and TRBJ1-5, with 9 positions matching TRBD1. Losses at the gene ends were 6 bases for V and 4 bases for J; bases not matched to a gene: 7. From germline, CDR1 is GTSNPN and CDR2 SVGIG (reference sequence). The CDR3 covers 14 residues.

The chain links TRBV5-1 to TRBJ2-5; TRBD1 matches 7 bases. After removal of 5 bases from V and 5 bases from J, the junction contained 12 bases not matched to a gene. CDR1 is SGHRS, CDR2 YFSETQ, per germline. The CDR3 length is 15 residues. The CDR3 DNA is TGCGCCAGCAGTCCTGGACAGGACCTTGGGGAGACCCAGTACTTC. Protein sequence: CASSPGQDLGETQYF.

The rearrangement joins TRBV2 to TRBJ2-5, with D maybe TRBD2 (6 bases). This CDR3 is built from 14 residues. Trimming stripped 3 bases from V and 6 bases from J, with 14 bases between. Germline lookup yields CDR1 SNHLY and CDR2 FYNNEI. As DNA, the CDR3 is TGTGCCAGCAGTGATGGGGGAGCGGGCCAGACCCAGTACTTC. Translating it yields CASSDGGAGQTQYF.

This chain uses TRBV5-6 with TRBJ2-1; 7 nucleotides match TRBD1. CDR3 length equals 15 residues. The germline CDR1 and CDR2 sequences are SGHDT and YYEEEE. The V and J ends lost 4 bases and 10 bases, in that order; junction bases with no gene match: 14. The CDR3 nucleotides read TGTGCCAGCAGCCTCACCCCGACAGGGATAGTAGAGCAGTTCTTC. Amino acid sequence: CASSLTPTGIVEQFF.

The rearrangement links TRBV6-5 to TRBJ2-3; 10 nucleotides line up with TRBD1. CDR3 size: 15 residues. The V gene's germline CDR1 is MNHEY and CDR2 SVGAGI. The J segment lost 1 base and the V segment lost 6 bases, leaving 4 bases of the junction unmatched. The CDR3 nucleotides read TGTGCCAGCAGGGAGACAGGGGGCGGCACAGATACGCAGTATTTT. Translation: CASRETGGGTDTQYF.

The chain carries TRBV7-2 and TRBJ1-4, with a possible D match to TRBD1 (6 bases). CDR1 and CDR2 from the germline V gene are SGHTA and FQGNSA. The CDR3 extends over 15 amino acids. V lost 4 bases and J lost 13, with 22 bases in between. Here the CDR3 DNA reads TGTGCCAGCAGCTCTACGGGGGCCTCGGGGGGTAGACTGTTTTTT. This encodes CASSSTGASGGRLFF.

This chain connects TRBV27 to TRBJ2-5; 9 bases match TRBD1. V was pared by 8 bases and J by 4 bases, with 17 bases of the junction left unmatched. Germline V gene lookup returns CDR1 MNHEY and CDR2 SMNVEV (reference sequence). The CDR3 is 17 residues long. CDR3 loop: CASRLGQGTTRGETQYF. In DNA form, the CDR3 reads TGTGCCAGCCGGCTAGGACAGGGGACAACTCGAGGAGAGACCCAGTACTTC.

This chain links TRBV14 with TRBJ2-7; TRBD1 might be the D (5 bases). V shed 4 bases and J shed 6 bases, with 13 bases lying between them. Germline loops: CDR1 SGHDN, CDR2 FVKESK. The CDR3 runs 13 residues. The chain's CDR3 is CASSPRTRGEQYF. The CDR3 bases are TGTGCCAGCAGCCCAAGGACAAGGGGCGAGCAGTACTTC.

The CDR3 here is CASSQPRTGPFNEQYF. CDR3 bases: TGCGCCAGCAGTCAGCCTAGGACAGGGCCTTTTAACGAGCAGTACTTC. This chain joins TRBV23-1 and TRBJ2-7, with TRBD1 matching 8 bases. TRBV23-1 is known as an ORF, though its function is uncertain. The CDR3 contains 16 residues. V lost 3 bases, J lost 5 bases, and 12 bases stayed unmatched.

This chain joins TRBV19 and TRBJ2-4; D ambiguous. Germline CDR1 and CDR2: LNHDA and SQIVND (reference sequence). The CDR3 is 16 residues long. The ends were cut back, 1 base at V and 0 bases at J, with 10 bases in the middle. CDR3 loop: CASSIAAEIAKNIQYF. DNA of the CDR3: TGTGCCAGTAGTATAGCGGCGGAAATAGCCAAAAACATTCAGTACTTC.

CDR3 sequence reads: CASSPRRNYEQYF. In nucleotides, the CDR3 is TGTGCCAGCTCACCACGGCGGAACTACGAGCAGTACTTC. The V call is TRBV18, the J call TRBJ2-7; D is ambiguous. The CDR3 covers 13 residues. Trimming took 1 base from V and 3 from J, leaving 7 bases between them. The germline CDR1 and CDR2 sequences are KGHSH and LQKENI.

V usage is TRBV7-6 and J usage is TRBJ2-5; TRBD1 agrees at 7 bases. With 0 bases clipped from V and 5 bases from J, the junction kept 3 bases outside the gene matches. The CDR3 has 14 amino acids. The germline CDR1 and CDR2 sequences are SGHVS and FNYEAQ. CDR3 DNA: TGTGCCAGCAGCTTAGCGGGACAGATCGAGACCCAGTACTTC. This sequence encodes CASSLAGQIETQYF.

DNA of the CDR3: TGCGCCAGCAGCTTGGACGGGTTGCATGATCAGCCCCAGCATTTT. Translated, it gives CASSLDGLHDQPQHF. The chain combines TRBV5-1 with TRBJ1-5, with no clear D. The CDR3 sequence is 15 residues long. The V end was cut by 0 bases, the J end by 5 bases, with 12 bases between. The germline V gene has CDR1 SGHRS and CDR2 YFSETQ.

This sequence joins TRBV19 and TRBJ1-3, with 7 bases identical to TRBD1. After removal of 2 bases from V and 0 bases from J, the junction contained 13 bases not matched to a gene. Per germline, CDR1 LNHDA and CDR2 SQIVND (reference sequence). The CDR3 contains 19 residues. The CDR3 protein is CASSIRRDSRTLSGNTIYF. As DNA, the CDR3 is TGTGCCAGTAGTATAAGGAGGGACAGCAGGACGCTCTCTGGAAACACCATATATTTT.

The J gene is TRBJ1-1, the V gene TRBV7-8, with D possibly matching TRBD1 (5 bases). Germline lookup yields CDR1 SGHVS and CDR2 FQNEAQ. Trimming cost V 5 bases and J 1 base, with 14 bases left between them. The CDR3 sequence is 15 residues long. The CDR3 reads CASSGRRVANTEAFF. In nucleotides, the CDR3 is TGTGCCAGCAGCGGACGCAGGGTGGCGAACACTGAAGCTTTCTTT.

V and J are TRBV9 and TRBJ2-3; TRBD2 aligns across 8 bases. With 2 bases clipped from V and 0 bases from J, the junction kept 14 bases outside the gene matches. CDR1 SGDLS and CDR2 YYNGEE come from the germline V gene. The CDR3 loop spans 19 amino acids. The CDR3 region is CASSVPRAGEDSSTDTQYF. CDR3 bases: TGTGCCAGCAGCGTGCCTCGAGCGGGGGAGGATTCTAGCACAGATACGCAGTATTTT. The full variable domain, with the rest looked up from reference TRBV9 and TRBJ2-3, is DSGVTQTPKHLITATGQRVTLRCSPRSGDLSVYWYQQSLDQGLQFLIQYYNGEERAKGNILERFSAQQFPDLHSELNLSSLELGDSALYFCASSVPRAGEDSSTDTQYFGPGTRLTVL.

V usage is TRBV7-2 and J usage is TRBJ1-1, with D possibly TRBD1 on 6 matching bases. This CDR3 has 14 residues. Trimming cost V 5 bases and J 0 bases, with 10 bases left between them. Germline values: CDR1 SGHTA, CDR2 FQGNSA. The CDR3 spells CASSRDTMNTEAFF. CDR3 sequence (DNA): TGTGCCAGCAGCCGGGACACCATGAACACTGAAGCTTTCTTT.

The rearrangement links TRBV19 to TRBJ2-3, with TRBD2 matching over 7 bases. Germline assignment: CDR1 LNHDA and CDR2 SQIVND (reference sequence). The CDR3 is made up of 15 amino acids. The ends lost 1 base at V and 4 bases at J; junction bases unmatched: 5. CDR3 amino acids: CASSIGGSGADTQYF. CDR3 sequence (DNA): TGTGCCAGTAGTATAGGCGGGAGCGGGGCAGATACGCAGTATTTT.